This T cell receptor beta chain originates from a study of shared clonotypes between healthy human individuals. The data were produced by immunoSEQ multiplex PCR, yet TCRdb's version contains in-frame clones alone and is incomplete. The sample has about 680,000 clones, around 78% seen once; the top ten hold about 1.8%. CDR1 is SGHRS and CDR2 is YFSETQ in the germline V gene. This CDR3 region has 15 residues. The V and J ends lost 3 bases and 1 base respectively, with 13 bases between them. This clonotype originated in a woman in her twenties or thirties in good health. The material sequenced was memory CD4+ T cells sorted from blood. Subset in this sample: CD45RA-negative fraction. This chain links TRBV5-1 with TRBJ1-1; D remains unclear. CDR3 in amino acids: CASSWVKGSNTEAFF. The CDR3 bases are TGCGCCAGCAGCTGGGTCAAGGGATCGAACACTGAAGCTTTCTTT.